A single sample is the source of the 8 T cell receptor beta chains below, sequenced in a study of blood T cell repertoires in COVID-19 (TCRdb year 2020). The library came from the immunoSEQ multiplex PCR assay. TCRdb took this table from immuneACCESS and kept in-frame rearrangements with V and J called. Such tables lack part of the clones; where checked against another copy, unresolved V genes explain under half of the gap, and the rest is unexplained. The sample includes some 500,000 clones, with roughly 90% observed a single time. The biggest ten clones account for approximately 1.8% of the sample. Sequencing was carried out using PBMCs or T cells enriched from blood (not recorded which). Receptors originate from a woman between 40 and 50 years old who had recovered from COVID-19.

The chain combines TRBV19 with TRBJ1-6, with 7 nucleotides matching TRBD1. Germline V gene data show CDR1 as LNHDA and CDR2 as SQIVND (reference sequence). V gave up 2 bases and J gave up 6 bases; unmatched junction bases: 13. The CDR3 is made up of 18 amino acids. The CDR3 is CASSIRELPYRGNSPLHF. DNA for the CDR3: TGTGCCAGTAGTATACGCGAGCTCCCATACAGGGGTAATTCACCCCTCCACTTT.

The chain recombines TRBV5-1 with TRBJ2-1; 8 positions match TRBD2. Unmatched junction bases numbered 15, after V lost 1 base and J lost 0 bases. CDR3 length: 20 residues. Germline V gene lookup returns CDR1 SGHRS and CDR2 YFSETQ. CDR3: CASSLSPHWSGTSSYNEQFF. As DNA, the CDR3 is TGCGCCAGCAGCTTGTCGCCTCATTGGAGCGGGACTAGCTCCTACAATGAGCAGTTCTTC.

This clone was found a few times. This chain connects TRBV30 to TRBJ1-3; no definite D call. V was shortened by 4 bases and J by 0 bases, with 7 bases between the two germline ends. This CDR3 region has 13 residues. Germline-derived CDR1 and CDR2 are GTSNPN and SVGIG (reference sequence). CDR3 region: CAWTSYSGNTIYF. The CDR3 region has the DNA TGTGCCTGGACCTCCTACTCTGGAAACACCATATATTTT.

The V gene is TRBV7-2, the J gene TRBJ1-1, with D hard to call. CDR1 is SGHTA and CDR2 is FQGNSA in the germline V gene. The CDR3 extends over 15 amino acids. With 3 bases removed from V and 0 bases from J, the gap between germline ends came to 11 bases. This chain's CDR3 is CASSFPGFVNTEAFF. The CDR3 nucleotides are TGTGCCAGCAGCTTCCCGGGGTTTGTGAACACTGAAGCTTTCTTT.

The genes are TRBV29-1 and TRBJ2-2; D possibly corresponds to TRBD1 (5 bases). Trimming took 4 bases from V and 5 from J, leaving 14 bases between them. The germline gives CDR1 SQVTM, CDR2 ANQGSEA. This CDR3 contains 14 residues. The CDR3 spells CSVGGGRETGELFF. CDR3 bases: TGCAGCGTTGGAGGCGGCAGGGAAACCGGGGAGCTGTTTTTT.

The J gene is TRBJ2-3, the V gene TRBV10-2; 9 bases align to TRBD1. The germline gives CDR1 WSHSY, CDR2 SAAADI. J was trimmed by 3 bases and V by 5 bases; bases with no gene match: 3. This CDR3 is 14 amino acids long. The CDR3 sequence: CASSWTGVTDTQYF. The CDR3 DNA follows: TGCGCCAGCAGTTGGACAGGGGTTACAGATACGCAGTATTTT.

Notes on this clone: Other DNA sequences in this specimen translate into the identical CDR3. J is TRBJ2-7 and V is TRBV29-1; TRBD1 aligns across 8 bases. This CDR3 is 13 amino acids long. The V segment lost 4 bases and the J segment 3 bases; nucleotides outside the gene matches: 5. Germline V gene sequence: CDR1 SQVTM, CDR2 ANQGSEA. CDR3 sequence: CSVGGTGLYEQYF. The CDR3 coding sequence is TGCAGCGTTGGCGGGACAGGCCTCTACGAGCAGTACTTC.

CDR3: CANDRDSLYGYTF. CDR3 bases: TGTGCCAACGACCGGGACAGCCTCTATGGCTACACCTTC. This chain links TRBV6-5 with TRBJ1-2; 7 bases map to TRBD1. The CDR3 totals 13 residues. Per the germline V gene, CDR1 is MNHEY and CDR2 is SVGAGI. With V trimmed by 10 bases and J by 4 bases, 9 bases remained unmatched.